The 18 T cell receptor beta chains below come from one sample, sequenced in a study of T cells in localized non-small cell lung cancer. Produced via immunoSEQ multiplex PCR; TCRdb's table is partial and in-frame only. The table records 1,500 to 2,000 clones, less than 45% of them present only once. The sample consisted of lung tumor tissue, taken before any cancer treatment. These receptors all stem from a female donor of 60 years or more with stage II squamous cell lung carcinoma.

CDR3 sequence: CAWSVNLNSPLHF. The DNA for the CDR3 is TGTGCCTGGAGTGTCAACCTCAATTCACCCCTCCACTTT. The V and J genes are TRBV30 and TRBJ1-6; no reliable D call. Between the trimmed V and J ends, which lost 0 bases and 7 bases, there was a span of 7 bases. Germline V gene sequence: CDR1 GTSNPN, CDR2 SVGIG (reference sequence). The CDR3 spans 13 residues.

The chain uses TRBV6-8 and TRBJ1-3; the match to TRBD1 covers 7 bases. The J segment lost 0 bases and the V segment lost 7 bases, leaving 9 bases of the junction unmatched. The germline CDR1 and CDR2 sequences are MNHGY and SAAAGT. The CDR3 contains 16 residues. CDR3 in amino acids: CASMKWGQSSGNTIYF. The CDR3 bases are TGTGCCAGCATGAAGTGGGGACAGTCCTCTGGAAACACCATATATTTT.

This clone has only a few counts. The chain carries TRBV6-8 and TRBJ2-2, with TRBD2 identical over 14 bases. Looked up from germline, CDR1 is MNHGY and CDR2 is SAAAGT. With 5 bases clipped from V and 5 bases from J, the junction kept 4 bases outside the gene matches. The CDR3 is 16 amino acids. The CDR3 coding sequence is TGTGCCAGCAGTCCCGGACTAGCGGGGGGTACCGGGGAGCTGTTTTTT. Translating gives CASSPGLAGGTGELFF.

The V gene is TRBV23-1, the J gene TRBJ1-1, with D unresolved. TRBV23-1 is an ORF for which the function is uncertain. The CDR3 is 13 residues long. V was clipped by 6 bases and J by 4 bases, with 12 bases between them. CDR3 bases: TGCGCCAGCAGCCCACTTCCGGCCACTGAAGCTTTCTTT. Translation gives CASSPLPATEAFF.

This clone was found a few times. This chain's CDR3 is CAWSDAGNQPQHF. CDR3 DNA sequence: TGTGCCTGGAGTGATGCTGGCAATCAGCCCCAGCATTTT. V usage is TRBV30 and J usage is TRBJ1-5, with D hard to call. Germline CDR1 GTSNPN, CDR2 SVGIG (reference sequence). This CDR3 contains 13 residues. V was clipped by 1 base and J by 2 bases, with 6 bases between them.

This clone was observed a few times. This sequence joins TRBV28 and TRBJ1-1; D unclear. V gave up 7 bases and J gave up 4 bases, with 13 bases separating them. The CDR3 is 13 residues long. Looked up from germline, CDR1 is MDHEN and CDR2 is SYDVKM. In nucleotides, the CDR3 is TGTGCCAGCACCACGCCCTTAGGCACTGAAGCTTTCTTT. Its translation: CASTTPLGTEAFF.

In this sample, this clone is medium-sized. The rearrangement joins TRBV11-3 to TRBJ2-3; no clear D gene. CDR3 length: 15 amino acids. CDR1 SGHNT and CDR2 YENEEA come from the germline V gene. V dropped 3 bases and J dropped 2 bases, with 12 bases sitting between them. The CDR3 loop reads CASSLAHVATDTQYF. The CDR3 DNA sequence: TGTGCCAGCAGCTTGGCGCACGTCGCCACAGATACGCAGTATTTT.

V and J are TRBV14 and TRBJ2-2, with D possibly TRBD1 on 6 matching bases. Trimming pared 4 bases from V and 6 bases from J, leaving 18 bases between. The germline gives CDR1 SGHDN, CDR2 FVKESK. The CDR3 has 16 amino acids. CDR3 protein: CASSPRVGAIAGELFF. The CDR3 bases are TGTGCCAGCAGCCCGCGTGTGGGGGCAATTGCCGGGGAGCTGTTTTTT.

The rearrangement uses TRBV29-1 and TRBJ1-6; D unresolved. Looked up from germline, CDR1 is SQVTM and CDR2 is ANQGSEA. V dropped 7 bases and J dropped 3 bases, with 10 bases sitting between them. The CDR3 sequence is 13 residues long. CDR3 loop: CSARKGYNSPLHF. The CDR3 bases are TGCAGCGCCCGAAAGGGCTATAATTCACCCCTCCACTTT.

This clone qualifies as large (0.1 to 1%). The chain couples TRBV9 to TRBJ2-2; TRBD1 is a possible D gene (5 bases). V was cut by 5 bases and J by 10 bases, with 21 bases left in between. Germline V gene data show CDR1 as SGDLS and CDR2 as YYNGEE. This CDR3 contains 15 residues. This chain's CDR3 is CASSELTGRIVELFF. In nucleotides, the CDR3 is TGTGCCAGCAGTGAGTTAACAGGAAGAATTGTGGAGCTGTTTTTT.

The rearrangement joins TRBV30 to TRBJ2-1; D possibly corresponds to TRBD2 (6 bases). V was trimmed by 5 bases and J by 3 bases, leaving 14 bases between them. CDR1 GTSNPN and CDR2 SVGIG come from the germline V gene (reference sequence). CDR3 length equals 14 residues. The CDR3 here is CAWAPGLNYNEQFF. CDR3 DNA: TGTGCCTGGGCGCCGGGACTCAACTACAATGAGCAGTTCTTC.

The V call is TRBV12-5, the J call TRBJ2-5, with D unresolved. The CDR3 runs 12 residues. Germline V gives CDR1 LGHNT, CDR2 FRNRAP. V gave up 0 bases and J gave up 6 bases, with 5 bases separating them. For the CDR3, the DNA is TGTGCTAGTGGTTTGGTAGGGCAGACCCAGTACTTC. Protein: CASGLVGQTQYF.

The chain has TRBV30 and TRBJ1-1; no firm D call. V shed 2 bases and J shed 1 base, with 5 bases lying between them. The CDR3 covers 12 residues. Per germline, CDR1 GTSNPN and CDR2 SVGIG (reference sequence). In DNA, the CDR3 is TGTGCCTGGAGTTCGGCGAACACTGAAGCTTTCTTT. This translates into CAWSSANTEAFF.

The chain has TRBV1 and TRBJ1-2; the table's D call of TRBD1 was not tested on the DNA. TRBV1 represents a pseudogene. The CDR3 runs to 13 residues. The CDR3 nucleotides are TGCGCCAGCAGCCTGACAGGGACCTATGGCTACACCTTC. This codes for CASSLTGTYGYTF.

The chain uses TRBV4-1 and TRBJ1-5, with TRBD1 identical over 7 bases. The V gene end was trimmed by 0 bases and the J gene end by 0 bases; junction bases not matched to a gene: 2. The V gene's germline CDR1 is MGHRA and CDR2 YSYEKL. The CDR3 is 16 amino acids. CDR3 sequence reads: CASSQDGTASNQPQHF. The CDR3 DNA sequence: TGCGCCAGCAGCCAAGATGGGACAGCTAGCAATCAGCCCCAGCATTTT.

This rearrangement joins TRBV19 to TRBJ1-4; weak D call: TRBD1 (5 bases). V was cut by 1 base and J by 7 bases, with 16 bases left in between. This CDR3 contains 16 residues. The germline V gene encodes CDR1 LNHDA and CDR2 SQIVND (reference sequence). CDR3 protein: CASSIVGPRGSEKLFF. The CDR3 region has the DNA TGTGCCAGTAGTATAGTAGGGCCGAGGGGAAGTGAAAAACTGTTTTTT.

This clone occurred a few times. The chain employs TRBV28 and TRBJ2-1; 8 positions agree with TRBD2. Germline values: CDR1 MDHEN, CDR2 SYDVKM. This CDR3 contains 16 residues. V lost 7 bases, J lost 3 bases, and 11 bases stayed unmatched. Here the CDR3 reads CASTATGTRVYNEQFF. For the CDR3, the DNA is TGTGCCAGCACGGCGACCGGGACTAGAGTCTACAATGAGCAGTTCTTC.

The sample holds a few counts of this clone. This chain's CDR3 is CASSLRTGGALGGYTF. As DNA, the CDR3 is TGTGCCAGCAGCTTAAGGACAGGGGGCGCCCTCGGGGGCTACACCTTC. The chain uses TRBV11-3 and TRBJ1-2; 11 bases map to TRBD1. Germline V CDR1 and CDR2: SGHNT, YENEEA. This CDR3 spans 16 amino acids. The V segment lost 2 bases and the J segment 8 bases; nucleotides outside the gene matches: 10.